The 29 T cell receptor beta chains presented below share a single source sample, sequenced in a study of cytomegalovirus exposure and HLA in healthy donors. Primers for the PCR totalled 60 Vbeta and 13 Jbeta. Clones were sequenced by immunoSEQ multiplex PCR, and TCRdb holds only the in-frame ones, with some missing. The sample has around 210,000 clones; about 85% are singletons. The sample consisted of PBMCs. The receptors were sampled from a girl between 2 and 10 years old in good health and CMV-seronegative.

CDR3 loop: CASKFGTEGTGELFF. Written as DNA, the CDR3 is TGTGCCAGCAAATTTGGGACAGAAGGAACCGGGGAGCTGTTTTTT. The chain employs TRBV6-5 and TRBJ2-2; TRBD1 matches at 7 bases. Trimming removed 7 bases from V and 5 bases from J; junction bases left unmatched: 10. This CDR3 is built from 15 residues. Germline V CDR1 and CDR2: MNHEY, SVGAGI.

CDR3 in amino acids: CASSAARGGGTDTQYF. The DNA of the CDR3 is TGTGCCAGCAGCGCCGCGCGGGGGGGCGGGACAGATACGCAGTATTTT. The chain combines TRBV7-9 with TRBJ2-3; 9 positions match TRBD2. J gave up 3 bases and V 5 bases, and 9 bases lay outside the gene matches. CDR1 and CDR2 (germline): SEHNR, FQNEAQ (reference sequence). CDR3 length equals 16 residues.

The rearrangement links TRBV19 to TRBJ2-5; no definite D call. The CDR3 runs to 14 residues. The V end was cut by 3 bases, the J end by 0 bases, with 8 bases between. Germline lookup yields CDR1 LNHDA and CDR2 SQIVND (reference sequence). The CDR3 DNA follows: TGTGCCAGTAGTATTACAGATCACCAAGAGACCCAGTACTTC. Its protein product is CASSITDHQETQYF.

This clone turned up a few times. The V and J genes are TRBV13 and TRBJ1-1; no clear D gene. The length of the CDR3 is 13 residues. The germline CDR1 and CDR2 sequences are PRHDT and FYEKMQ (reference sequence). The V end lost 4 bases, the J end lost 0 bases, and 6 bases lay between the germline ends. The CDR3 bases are TGTGCCAGCAGCTCGACTTTGAACACTGAAGCTTTCTTT. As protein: CASSSTLNTEAFF.

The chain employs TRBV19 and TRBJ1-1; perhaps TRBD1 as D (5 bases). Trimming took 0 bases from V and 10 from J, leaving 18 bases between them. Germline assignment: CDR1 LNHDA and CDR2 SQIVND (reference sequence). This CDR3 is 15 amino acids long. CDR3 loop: CASSIDPGARGGAFF. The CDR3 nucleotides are TGTGCCAGTAGTATAGATCCTGGGGCGAGGGGAGGAGCTTTCTTT. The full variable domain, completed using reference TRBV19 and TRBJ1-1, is DGGITQSPKYLFRKEGQNVTLSCEQNLNHDAMYWYRQDPGQGLRLIYYSQIVNDFQKGDIAEGYSVSREKKESFPLTVTSAQKNPTAFYLCASSIDPGARGGAFFGQGTRLTVV.

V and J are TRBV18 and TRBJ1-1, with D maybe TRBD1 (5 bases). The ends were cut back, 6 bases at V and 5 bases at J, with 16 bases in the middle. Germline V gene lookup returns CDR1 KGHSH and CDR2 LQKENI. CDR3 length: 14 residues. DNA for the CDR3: TGTGCCAGCTCTTTCACAGGCTACGGAACTGAAGCTTTCTTT. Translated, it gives CASSFTGYGTEAFF.

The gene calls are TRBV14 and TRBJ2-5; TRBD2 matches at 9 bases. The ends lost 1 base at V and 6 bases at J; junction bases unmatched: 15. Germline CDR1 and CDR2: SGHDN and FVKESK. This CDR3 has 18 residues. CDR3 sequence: CASSQALGRAGGHKTQYF. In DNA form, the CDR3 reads TGTGCCAGCAGCCAAGCCCTAGGGCGGGCGGGGGGGCATAAGACCCAGTACTTC.

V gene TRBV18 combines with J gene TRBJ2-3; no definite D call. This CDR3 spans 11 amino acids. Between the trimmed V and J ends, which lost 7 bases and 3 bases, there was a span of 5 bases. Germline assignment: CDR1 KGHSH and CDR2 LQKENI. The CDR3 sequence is CASLLTDTQYF. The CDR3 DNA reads TGTGCCAGCTTATTAACAGATACGCAGTATTTT.

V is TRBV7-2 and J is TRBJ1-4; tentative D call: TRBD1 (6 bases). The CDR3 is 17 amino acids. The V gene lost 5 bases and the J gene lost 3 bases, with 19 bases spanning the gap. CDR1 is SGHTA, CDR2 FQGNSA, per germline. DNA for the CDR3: TGTGCCAGCAGCCCTCGTATAGGGGGGGGCGCTAATGAAAAACTGTTTTTT. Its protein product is CASSPRIGGGANEKLFF.

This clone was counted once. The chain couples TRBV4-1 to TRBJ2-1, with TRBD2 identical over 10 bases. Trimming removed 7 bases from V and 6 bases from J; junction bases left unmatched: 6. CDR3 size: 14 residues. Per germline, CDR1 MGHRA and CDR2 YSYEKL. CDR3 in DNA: TGCGCCAGCAATTTAGCGGGGGGCACCAATGAGCAGTTCTTC. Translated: CASNLAGGTNEQFF.

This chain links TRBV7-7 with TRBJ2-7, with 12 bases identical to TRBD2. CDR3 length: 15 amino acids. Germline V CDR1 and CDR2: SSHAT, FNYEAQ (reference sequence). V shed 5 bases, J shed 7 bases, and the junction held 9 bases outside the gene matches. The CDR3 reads CASSPTTSGRREQYF. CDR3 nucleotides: TGTGCCAGCAGCCCGACGACTAGCGGGAGACGGGAGCAGTACTTC.

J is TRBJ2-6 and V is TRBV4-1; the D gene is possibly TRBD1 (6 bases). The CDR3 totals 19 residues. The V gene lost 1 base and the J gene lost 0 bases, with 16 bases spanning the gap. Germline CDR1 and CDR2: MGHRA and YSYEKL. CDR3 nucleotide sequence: TGCGCCAGCAGCCAAGGGACAGATTCCACTATCTCTGGGGCCAACGTCCTGACTTTC. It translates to CASSQGTDSTISGANVLTF.

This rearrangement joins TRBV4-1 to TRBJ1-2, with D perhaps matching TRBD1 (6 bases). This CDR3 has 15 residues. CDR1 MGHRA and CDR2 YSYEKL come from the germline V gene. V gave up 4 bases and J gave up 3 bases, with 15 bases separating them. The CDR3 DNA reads TGCGCCAGCAGCCCCTCGATTGCAGGGGACTATGGCTACACCTTC. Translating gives CASSPSIAGDYGYTF.

The DNA for the CDR3 is TGTGCCAGCAGTGGAGTTTTTAATCAGCCCCAGCATTTT. It encodes CASSGVFNQPQHF. The chain is built from TRBV6-1 and TRBJ1-5, with D uncertain. The CDR3 loop spans 13 amino acids. Germline V gene sequence: CDR1 MNHNS, CDR2 SASEGT. V was clipped by 4 bases and J by 4 bases, with 8 bases between them.

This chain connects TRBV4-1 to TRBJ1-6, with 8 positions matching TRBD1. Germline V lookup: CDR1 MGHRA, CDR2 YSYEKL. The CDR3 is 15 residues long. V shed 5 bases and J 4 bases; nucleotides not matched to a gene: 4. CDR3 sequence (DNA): TGCGCCAGCAGCGAAGGACAGGGTTATAATTCACCCCTCCACTTT. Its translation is CASSEGQGYNSPLHF.

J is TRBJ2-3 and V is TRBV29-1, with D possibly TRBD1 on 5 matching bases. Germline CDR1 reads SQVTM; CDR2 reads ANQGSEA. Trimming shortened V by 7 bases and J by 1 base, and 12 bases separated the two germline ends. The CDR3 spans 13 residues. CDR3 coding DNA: TGCAGCGCCGAAAAACAGGGCACAGATACGCAGTATTTT. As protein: CSAEKQGTDTQYF.

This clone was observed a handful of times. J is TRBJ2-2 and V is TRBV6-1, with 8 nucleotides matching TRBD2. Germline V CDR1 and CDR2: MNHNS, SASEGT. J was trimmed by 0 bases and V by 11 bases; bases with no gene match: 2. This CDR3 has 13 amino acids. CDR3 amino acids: CAGGGPNTGELFF. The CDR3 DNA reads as TGTGCCGGCGGGGGGCCGAACACCGGGGAGCTGTTTTTT.

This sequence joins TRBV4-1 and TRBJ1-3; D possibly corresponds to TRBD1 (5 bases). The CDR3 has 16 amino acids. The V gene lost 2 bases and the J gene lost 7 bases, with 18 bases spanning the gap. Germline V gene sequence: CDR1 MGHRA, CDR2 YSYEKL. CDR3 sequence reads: CASSQFGRGQLNTIYF. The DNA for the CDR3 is TGCGCCAGCAGCCAATTCGGGAGGGGTCAACTGAACACCATATATTTT.

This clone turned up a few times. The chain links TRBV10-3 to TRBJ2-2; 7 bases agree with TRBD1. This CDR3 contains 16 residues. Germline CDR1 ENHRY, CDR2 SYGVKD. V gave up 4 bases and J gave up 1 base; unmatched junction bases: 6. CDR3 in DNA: TGTGCCATCAGTGCCTACAGACAGGGGAACACCGGGGAGCTGTTTTTT. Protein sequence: CAISAYRQGNTGELFF.

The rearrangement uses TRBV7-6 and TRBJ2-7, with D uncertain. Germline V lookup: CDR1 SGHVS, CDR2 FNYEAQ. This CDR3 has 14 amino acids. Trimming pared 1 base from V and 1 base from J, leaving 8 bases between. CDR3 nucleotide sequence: TGTGCCAGCAGCTTAGGGTCAGATTCCTACGAGCAGTACTTC. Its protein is CASSLGSDSYEQYF.

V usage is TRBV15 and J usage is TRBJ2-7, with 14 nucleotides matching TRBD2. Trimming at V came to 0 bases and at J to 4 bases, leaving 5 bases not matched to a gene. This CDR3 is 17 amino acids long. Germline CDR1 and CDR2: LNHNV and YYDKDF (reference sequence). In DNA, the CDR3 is TGTGCCACCAGCAGAGATCGACTAGCGGGGGGGCTATACGAGCAGTACTTC. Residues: CATSRDRLAGGLYEQYF.

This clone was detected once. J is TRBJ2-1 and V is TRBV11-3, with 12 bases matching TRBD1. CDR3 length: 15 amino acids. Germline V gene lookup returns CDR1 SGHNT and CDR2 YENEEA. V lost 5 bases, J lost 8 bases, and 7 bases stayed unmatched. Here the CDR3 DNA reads TGTGCCAGCAGCCCCGGGACAGGGGGCTTCGATGAGCAGTTCTTC. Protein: CASSPGTGGFDEQFF.

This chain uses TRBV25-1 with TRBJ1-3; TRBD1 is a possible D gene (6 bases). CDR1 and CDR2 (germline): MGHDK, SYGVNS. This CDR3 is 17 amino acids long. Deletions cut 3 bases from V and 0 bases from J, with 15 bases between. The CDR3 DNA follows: TGTGCCAGCAGTGAGTATGGACAGACCTTCTCTGGAAACACCATATATTTT. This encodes CASSEYGQTFSGNTIYF.

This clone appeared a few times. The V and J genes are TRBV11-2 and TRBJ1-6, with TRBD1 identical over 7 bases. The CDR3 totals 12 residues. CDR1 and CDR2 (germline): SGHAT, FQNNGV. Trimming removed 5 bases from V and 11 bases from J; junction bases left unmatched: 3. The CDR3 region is CASSGTGAPLHF. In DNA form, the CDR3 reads TGTGCCAGCAGCGGAACAGGGGCACCCCTCCACTTT.

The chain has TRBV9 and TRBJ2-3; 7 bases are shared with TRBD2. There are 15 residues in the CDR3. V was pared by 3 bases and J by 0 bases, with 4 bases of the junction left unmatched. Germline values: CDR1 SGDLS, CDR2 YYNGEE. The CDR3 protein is CASSDGGGSTDTQYF. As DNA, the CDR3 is TGTGCCAGCAGCGATGGGGGGGGGAGCACAGATACGCAGTATTTT.

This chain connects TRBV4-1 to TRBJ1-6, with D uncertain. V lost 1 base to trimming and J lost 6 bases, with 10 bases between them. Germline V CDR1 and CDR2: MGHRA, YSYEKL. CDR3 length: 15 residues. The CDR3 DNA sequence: TGCGCCAGCAGCCAAGTCGAGGCGCTTAATTCACCCCTCCACTTT. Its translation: CASSQVEALNSPLHF.

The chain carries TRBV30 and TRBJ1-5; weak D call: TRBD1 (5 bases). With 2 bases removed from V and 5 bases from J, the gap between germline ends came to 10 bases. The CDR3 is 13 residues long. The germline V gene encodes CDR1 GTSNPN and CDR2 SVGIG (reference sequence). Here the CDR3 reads CAWSWGRDQPQHF. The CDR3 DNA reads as TGTGCCTGGAGTTGGGGCAGAGATCAGCCCCAGCATTTT.

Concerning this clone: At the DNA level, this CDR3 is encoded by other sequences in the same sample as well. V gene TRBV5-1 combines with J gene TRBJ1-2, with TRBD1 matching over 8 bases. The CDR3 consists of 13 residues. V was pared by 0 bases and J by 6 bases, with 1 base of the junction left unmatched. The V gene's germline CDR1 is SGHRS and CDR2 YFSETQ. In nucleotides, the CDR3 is TGCGCCAGCAGCTTGGGGACAGGGAATGGCTACACCTTC. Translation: CASSLGTGNGYTF.

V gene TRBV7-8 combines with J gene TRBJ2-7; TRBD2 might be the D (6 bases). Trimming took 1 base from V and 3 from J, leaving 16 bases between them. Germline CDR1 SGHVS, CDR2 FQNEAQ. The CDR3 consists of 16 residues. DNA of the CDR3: TGTGCCAGCAGCTTAGGGAGGGCGCAGGTGTTCTACGAGCAGTACTTC. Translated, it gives CASSLGRAQVFYEQYF.